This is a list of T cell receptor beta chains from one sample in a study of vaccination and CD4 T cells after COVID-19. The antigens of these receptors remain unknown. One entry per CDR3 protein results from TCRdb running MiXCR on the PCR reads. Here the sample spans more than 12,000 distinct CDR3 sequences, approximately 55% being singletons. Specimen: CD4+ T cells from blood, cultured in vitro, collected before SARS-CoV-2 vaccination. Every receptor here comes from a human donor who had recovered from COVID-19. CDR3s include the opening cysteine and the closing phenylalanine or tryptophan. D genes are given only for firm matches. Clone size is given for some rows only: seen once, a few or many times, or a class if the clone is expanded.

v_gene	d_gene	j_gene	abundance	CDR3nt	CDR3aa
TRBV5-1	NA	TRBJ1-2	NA	TGCGCCAGCAGCTTAGACACGGATGGCTACACCTTC	CASSLDTDGYTF
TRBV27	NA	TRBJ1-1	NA	TGTGCCAGCAGTTTATATCGGGGAAACACTGAAGCTTTCTTT	CASSLYRGNTEAFF
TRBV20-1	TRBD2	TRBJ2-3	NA	TGCAGTGCGGGAGTACTAGCGGGAGGTCGGGGAGATACGCAGTATTTT	CSAGVLAGGRGDTQYF
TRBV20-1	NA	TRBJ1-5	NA	TGCAGTAACCAGGATTGGGGGAGTAGTCAGCCCCAGCATTTT	CSNQDWGSSQPQHF
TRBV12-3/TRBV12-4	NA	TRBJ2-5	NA	TGTGCCAGCAGCAAAGAGGGAGAGACCCAGTACTTC	CASSKEGETQYF
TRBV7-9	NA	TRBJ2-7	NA	TGTGCCAGCAGCTTAACGCCCCTGACAGGCGCCGAGCAGTACTTC	CASSLTPLTGAEQYF
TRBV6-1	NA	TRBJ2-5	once	TGTGCCAGCAGTCTTCAGATGGGGGGCTGGGAGACCCAGTACTTC	CASSLQMGGWETQYF
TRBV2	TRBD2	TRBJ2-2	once	TGTGCCAGCACCTGGAGAGGGCGACTAGCGGGGAACGGGGAGCTGTTTTTT	CASTWRGRLAGNGELFF
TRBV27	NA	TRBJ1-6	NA	TGTGCCAGCAGTGCCGTTAGCTCCTATAATTCACCCCTCCACTTT	CASSAVSSYNSPLHF
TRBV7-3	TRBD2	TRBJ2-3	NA	TGTGCCAGCAGCTTAGCGACTAGCGGTGTCACAGATACGCAGTATTTT	CASSLATSGVTDTQYF
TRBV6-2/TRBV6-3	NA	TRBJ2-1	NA	TGTGCCAGCAGTCAAGGGCGGGCCGTGCAGCAGTTCTTC	CASSQGRAVQQFF
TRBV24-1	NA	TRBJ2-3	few	TGTGCCACCAGTGATCCAGGACTAATTACGCAGTATTTT	CATSDPGLITQYF
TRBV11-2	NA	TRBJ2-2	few	TGTGCCAGCAGCTTATCACAGGGGGGGGTCGGGGAGCTGTTTTTT	CASSLSQGGVGELFF
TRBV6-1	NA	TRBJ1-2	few	TGTGCCAGCAGTAATCAAGGGTCAGGGAACTATGGCTACACCTTC	CASSNQGSGNYGYTF
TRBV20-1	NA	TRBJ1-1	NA	TGCAGTGAAAAGAGACTAGGACATTACTCTACTGAAGCTTTCTTT	CSEKRLGHYSTEAFF
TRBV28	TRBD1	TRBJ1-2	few	TGTGCCAGCAGTACACCGACAGGGTTTACGGTTGGCTACACCTTC	CASSTPTGFTVGYTF
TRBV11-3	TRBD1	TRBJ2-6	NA	TGTGCCAGCAGCGTTAGGGGACAGGCCTCTGGGGCCAACGTCCTGACTTTC	CASSVRGQASGANVLTF
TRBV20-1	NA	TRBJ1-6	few	TGCAGTGCCACGATAGGTTCCCATAATTCACCCCTCCACTTT	CSATIGSHNSPLHF
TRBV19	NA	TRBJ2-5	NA	TGTGCCAGTAGCCCGCCCGGGACCCCGGCGGAGACCCAGTACTTC	CASSPPGTPAETQYF
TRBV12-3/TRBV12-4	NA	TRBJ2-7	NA	TGTGCCAGCAGTCCCGTGCAGTCCTACGAGCAGTACTTC	CASSPVQSYEQYF
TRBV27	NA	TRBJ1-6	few	TGTGCCAGCAGTTTTGTAAATTCACCCCTCCACTTT	CASSFVNSPLHF
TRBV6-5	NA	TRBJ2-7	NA	TGTGCCAGCAGTTACGGCCTGCCTAGCTACGAGCAGTACTTC	CASSYGLPSYEQYF
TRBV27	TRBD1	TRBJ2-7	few	TGTGCCAGCAGTTTACTGGGACAGACCTACGAGCAGTACTTC	CASSLLGQTYEQYF